A selection of T cell receptor beta chains follows, all from one sample in a study of Ad26.COV2.S vaccination and SARS-CoV-2 variants. The protocol was immunoSEQ multiplex PCR, while the TCRdb copy is restricted to in-frame clones and leaves out a portion. The sample contains more than 300,000 clones, around 89% of which appear only once. Sequencing was performed on peripheral blood, taken in a trial of Ad26.COV2.S vaccine versus placebo. Receptor source: a person between 18 and 60 years old who received the Ad26.COV2.S COVID-19 vaccine or a placebo. The CDR3 runs from the conserved cysteine through the conserved F or W. A D gene is named only where the DNA matches it firmly.

J: TRBJ1-1
V: TRBV27
D: -
DNA: TGTGCCAGCAGTTTATCGTGGGCGGAGCAGGGAGATTCAAACACTGAAGCTTTCTTT
CDR3: CASSLSWAEQGDSNTEAFF

J: TRBJ2-1
V: TRBV12-5
D: -
DNA: TGTGCTAGTGGTTTGGTACCCCTCTCTTCGGGTATGGATGAGCAGTTCTTC
CDR3: CASGLVPLSSGMDEQFF

J: TRBJ2-1
V: TRBV12-3/TRBV12-4
D: -
DNA: TGTGCCAGCAGCCGGGGAGTCGATGAGCAGTTCTTC
CDR3: CASSRGVDEQFF

J: TRBJ2-7
V: TRBV7-9
D: -
DNA: TGTGCGTCGTCGGCTTTCTCCTACGAGCAGTACTTC
CDR3: CASSAFSYEQYF

J: TRBJ1-5
V: TRBV21-1
D: -
DNA: TGTGCCAGCAGCAAAGTGAGGACAGACAATCAGCCCCAGCATTTT
CDR3: CASSKVRTDNQPQHF

J: TRBJ2-1
V: TRBV27
D: TRBD2
DNA: TGTGCCAGCAGTTTGGGGAGACTAGCGGGGTTCAATGAGCAGTTCTTC
CDR3: CASSLGRLAGFNEQFF

J: TRBJ2-1
V: TRBV9
D: TRBD2
DNA: TGTGCCAGCAGGGGCTTAGCGGGAGGGCCCTCGGATGAGCAGTTCTTC
CDR3: CASRGLAGGPSDEQFF

J: TRBJ1-2
V: TRBV28
D: -
DNA: TGTGCCAGCGAGGGGAGCCGGAGAGGCTACACCTTC
CDR3: CASEGSRRGYTF

J: TRBJ2-5
V: TRBV12-5
D: TRBD1
DNA: TGTGCTAGTGCTCGAGGGGGCCTCCAAGAGACCCAGTACTTC
CDR3: CASARGGLQETQYF

J: TRBJ2-7
V: TRBV6-6
D: TRBD2
DNA: TGTGCCAGTATCCCGGGGGGATCCTACGAGCAGTACTTC
CDR3: CASIPGGSYEQYF

J: TRBJ1-5
V: TRBV27
D: TRBD1
DNA: TGTGCCAGCAGTTCGGCGCGACAGGGGGCCATTAGCAATCAGCCCCAGCATTTT
CDR3: CASSSARQGAISNQPQHF

J: TRBJ1-5
V: TRBV7-2
D: -
DNA: TGTGCCAGCAGCTCGCTACAGGAAAGGTATAGCAATCAGCCCCAGCATTTT
CDR3: CASSSLQERYSNQPQHF

J: TRBJ1-3
V: TRBV4-3
D: -
DNA: TGCGCCAGCAGCCAAGAGGAGCCGGACACCATATATTTT
CDR3: CASSQEEPDTIYF

J: TRBJ1-1
V: TRBV7-2
D: -
DNA: TGTGCCAGCAGCTTAGCCCGATTGAACACTGAAGCTTTCTTT
CDR3: CASSLARLNTEAFF